The 24 T cell receptor beta chains below come from one sample, sequenced in a study of cytotoxic CD8 clonotypes in ibrutinib-treated CLL. The repertoire was sequenced with immunoSEQ multiplex PCR; TCRdb's copy has only in-frame clones and lacks some. Seen here are around 140,000 clones, approximately 77% observed once, and the top ten hold around 30%. The source material was PBMCs, sampled after 12 months of ibrutinib treatment. Receptors were obtained from a human donor with chronic lymphocytic leukemia.

The gene calls are TRBV6-5 and TRBJ1-2; 9 bases are a match to TRBD1. The V gene end was trimmed by 11 bases and the J gene end by 1 base; junction bases not matched to a gene: 11. The CDR3 covers 15 residues. CDR1 and CDR2 from the germline V gene are MNHEY and SVGAGI. The DNA of the CDR3 is TGTGCCTCCTGGGACAGGGACCTTTTTAACTATGGCTACACCTTC. Its translation is CASWDRDLFNYGYTF.

This clone turned up a few times. This chain links TRBV9 with TRBJ2-5; D remains ambiguous. Germline-derived CDR1 and CDR2 are SGDLS and YYNGEE. This CDR3 comprises 14 residues. V was cut by 0 bases and J by 2 bases, with 8 bases left in between. CDR3 sequence reads: CASSVGQIQETQYF. The CDR3 region has the DNA TGTGCCAGCAGCGTAGGCCAGATACAAGAGACCCAGTACTTC.

The chain is built from TRBV5-8 and TRBJ2-7; TRBD2 matches at 15 bases. Germline lookup yields CDR1 SGHTS and CDR2 YDEGEE. After removal of 3 bases from V and 4 bases from J, the junction contained 14 bases not matched to a gene. The CDR3 sequence is 19 residues long. The CDR3 reads CASSSRPGLAGGRGYEQYF. CDR3 bases: TGTGCCAGCAGCTCAAGACCGGGACTAGCGGGGGGTCGGGGGTACGAGCAGTACTTC. The complete variable domain, with remaining parts taken from reference TRBV5-8 and TRBJ2-7, reads EAGVTQSPTHLIKTRGQQATLRCSPISGHTSVYWYQQALGLGLQFLLWYDEGEERNRGNFPPRFSGRQFPNYSSELNVNALELEDSALYLCASSSRPGLAGGRGYEQYFGPGTRLTVT.

The J gene is TRBJ2-1, the V gene TRBV2; 13 bases agree with TRBD2. Trimming took 11 bases from V and 6 from J; bases not matched to a gene: 10. CDR3 length equals 15 residues. The germline V gene has CDR1 SNHLY and CDR2 FYNNEI. The CDR3 nucleotides read TGTGCCTCCAGACTAGCGGGGGGCCCCGGCAATGAGCAGTTCTTC. Protein: CASRLAGGPGNEQFF. The entire variable domain, with the rest obtained from reference TRBV2 and TRBJ2-1, is as follows: EPEVTQTPSHQVTQMGQEVILRCVPISNHLYFYWYRQILGQKVEFLVSFYNNEISEKSEIFDDQFSVERPDGSNFTLKIRSTKLEDSAMYFCASRLAGGPGNEQFFGPGTRLTVL.

The gene calls are TRBV4-3 and TRBJ1-3; D might be TRBD1 (6 bases). V dropped 0 bases and J dropped 3 bases, with 12 bases sitting between them. The CDR3 runs 16 residues. Germline-derived CDR1 and CDR2 are LGHNA and YSLEER. CDR3: CASSQDYRVGGNTIYF. The CDR3, as DNA: TGCGCCAGCAGCCAAGATTACAGGGTGGGTGGAAACACCATATATTTT.

The chain uses TRBV7-3 and TRBJ2-5; D may be TRBD2 (6 bases). CDR1 and CDR2 from the germline V gene are SGHTA and FQGTGA. The CDR3 extends over 13 amino acids. Trimming cost V 4 bases and J 5 bases, with 11 bases left between them. CDR3 nucleotide sequence: TGTGCCAGCAGCTATACTGGGGGGGAGACCCAGTACTTC. Translating it yields CASSYTGGETQYF.

The rearrangement links TRBV7-4 to TRBJ2-1, with 12 bases aligning to TRBD2. CDR3 length: 18 residues. Trimming removed 1 base from V and 0 bases from J; junction bases left unmatched: 4. The germline CDR1 and CDR2 sequences are SGHVT and SQSDAQ. The CDR3 protein is CASSLGPSGRASYNEQFF. In DNA, the CDR3 is TGTGCCAGCAGCTTAGGGCCTAGCGGGAGGGCCTCCTACAATGAGCAGTTCTTC.

Comments on this clone: Different DNA sequences within this sample yield the same CDR3. The chain combines TRBV5-4 with TRBJ1-1; the match to TRBD1 covers 7 bases. The CDR3 length is 14 residues. V was clipped by 5 bases and J by 0 bases; unmatched bases: 4. Germline loops: CDR1 SGHNT, CDR2 YYREEE (reference sequence). The CDR3 here is CASSWDRVNTEAFF. In DNA form, the CDR3 reads TGTGCCAGCAGTTGGGACAGAGTGAACACTGAAGCTTTCTTT.

V and J are TRBV28 and TRBJ2-3, with TRBD2 matching 9 bases. In germline, CDR1 is MDHEN, CDR2 SYDVKM. V trimming: 3 bases; J trimming: 6 bases; junction bases outside the gene matches: 10. The CDR3 runs to 16 residues. The CDR3 here is CASSFIAGAVTDTQYF. In DNA form, the CDR3 reads TGTGCCAGCAGTTTTATAGCGGGGGCTGTGACGGATACGCAGTATTTT.

This chain connects TRBV6-5 to TRBJ1-2, with D maybe TRBD1 (6 bases). Germline CDR1 MNHEY, CDR2 SVGAGI. This CDR3 has 14 residues. The ends were cut back, 0 bases at V and 10 bases at J, with 15 bases in the middle. This chain's CDR3 is CASSYSGHRVHYTF. The CDR3 bases are TGTGCCAGCAGTTACTCTGGACACAGGGTACACTACACCTTC.

The V and J genes are TRBV5-1 and TRBJ2-1; TRBD2 matches at 7 bases. Trimming removed 7 bases from V and 1 base from J; junction bases left unmatched: 8. CDR3 length: 15 residues. Germline CDR1 reads SGHRS; CDR2 reads YFSETQ. CDR3 DNA sequence: TGCGCCAGCGGTCCGTGGGAGGGGTCCTACAATGAGCAGTTCTTC. It is translated as CASGPWEGSYNEQFF.

The chain uses TRBV7-2 and TRBJ2-4; D is unresolved. Trimming took off 3 bases at V and 0 bases at J, with 9 bases between the two ends. The CDR3 extends over 15 amino acids. From germline, CDR1 is SGHTA and CDR2 FQGNSA. The CDR3 reads CASSFGGTAKNIQYF. The CDR3 DNA reads as TGTGCCAGCAGCTTTGGCGGAACAGCCAAAAACATTCAGTACTTC. Looking up the rest from reference TRBV7-2 and TRBJ2-4 gives the full variable domain: GAGVSQSPSNKVTEKGKDVELRCDPISGHTALYWYRQSLGQGLEFLIYFQGNSAPDKSGLPSDRFSAERTGGSVSTLTIQRTQQEDSAVYLCASSFGGTAKNIQYFGAGTRLSVL.

The chain has TRBV23-1 and TRBJ2-5; TRBD2 matches 7 bases. TRBV23-1 is flagged as an ORF with uncertain function. The CDR3 covers 16 residues. V lost 6 bases, J lost 4 bases, and 14 bases stayed unmatched. The chain's CDR3 is CASSQPGRGRVETQYF. CDR3 nucleotide sequence: TGCGCCAGCAGCCAACCCGGACGGGGGAGGGTAGAGACCCAGTACTTC.

The rearrangement links TRBV6-5 to TRBJ1-1, with a tentative D call TRBD1 (5 bases). V shed 5 bases and J shed 0 bases, with 10 bases lying between them. This CDR3 is built from 14 residues. Per the germline V gene, CDR1 is MNHEY and CDR2 is SVGAGI. Here the CDR3 reads CASSDGTVNTEAFF. The CDR3 bases are TGTGCCAGCAGTGACGGGACCGTGAACACTGAAGCTTTCTTT.

This sequence joins TRBV28 and TRBJ1-5; possibly TRBD1 for D (6 bases). This CDR3 has 14 residues. CDR1 is MDHEN and CDR2 is SYDVKM in the germline V gene. V shed 5 bases and J shed 3 bases, with 11 bases lying between them. The CDR3 nucleotides read TGTGCCAGCAGTCCACAGGGCGACAATCAGCCCCAGCATTTT. Translation: CASSPQGDNQPQHF.

The J gene is TRBJ2-3, the V gene TRBV7-2; D uncertain. The CDR3 contains 12 residues. V lost 1 base and J 7 bases, leaving 6 bases between the germline ends. Germline V gene data show CDR1 as SGHTA and CDR2 as FQGNSA. The CDR3 DNA reads as TGTGCCAGCAGCTTAGGGCTTTATACGCAGTATTTT. It translates to CASSLGLYTQYF.

V is TRBV30 and J is TRBJ2-7; 9 positions agree with TRBD2. V shed 0 bases, J shed 0 bases, and the junction held 3 bases outside the gene matches. Germline CDR1 reads GTSNPN; CDR2 reads SVGIG (reference sequence). CDR3 length: 15 residues. The CDR3 region is CAWSVAGGLSYEQYF. In DNA form, the CDR3 reads TGTGCCTGGAGTGTAGCGGGAGGCCTCTCCTACGAGCAGTACTTC. Supplemented by reference TRBV30 and TRBJ2-7, the full variable domain reads SQTIHQWPATLVQPVGSPLSLECTVEGTSNPNLYWYRQAAGRGLQLLFYSVGIGQISSEVPQNLSASRPQDRQFILSSKKLLLSDSGFYLCAWSVAGGLSYEQYFGPGTRLTVT.

This clone was detected ten times or more. CDR3: CASSQDASDRVQETQYF. The DNA of the CDR3 is TGTGCCAGCAGCCAAGATGCTTCGGACAGGGTTCAAGAGACCCAGTACTTC. V usage is TRBV4-2 and J usage is TRBJ2-5; 8 bases are a match to TRBD1. Germline CDR1 LGHNA, CDR2 YNFKEQ. This CDR3 is built from 17 residues. V was pared by 0 bases and J by 2 bases, with 8 bases of the junction left unmatched.

The rearrangement links TRBV7-9 to TRBJ2-1; 7 bases fit TRBD1. This CDR3 is 13 amino acids long. Germline V lookup: CDR1 SEHNR, CDR2 FQNEAQ (reference sequence). The V and J ends lost 7 bases and 3 bases, in that order; junction bases with no gene match: 3. The CDR3 loop is CASIDRDYNEQFF. For the CDR3, the DNA is TGTGCCAGCATCGACAGGGACTACAATGAGCAGTTCTTC.

V usage is TRBV29-1 and J usage is TRBJ2-2; D gene unclear. Trimming took off 1 base at V and 7 bases at J, with 10 bases between the two ends. The CDR3 loop spans 13 amino acids. Looked up from germline, CDR1 is SQVTM and CDR2 is ANQGSEA. The CDR3 is CSVEGQGGGELFF. CDR3 bases: TGCAGCGTTGAAGGGCAAGGTGGCGGGGAGCTGTTTTTT.

The rearrangement uses TRBV6-5 and TRBJ2-3; 8 bases are shared with TRBD1. Germline loops: CDR1 MNHEY, CDR2 SVGAGI. The CDR3 extends over 15 amino acids. V lost 5 bases, J lost 6 bases, and 10 bases stayed unmatched. CDR3 nucleotides: TGTGCCAGCAGTCGGACAGGGTGGGTCTCGGATACGCAGTATTTT. Translation: CASSRTGWVSDTQYF.

The J gene is TRBJ2-3, the V gene TRBV4-1, with D possibly being TRBD1 or TRBD2 (5 bases each). The CDR3 runs to 16 residues. Between the trimmed V and J ends, which lost 4 bases and 0 bases, there was a span of 14 bases. Germline V gene sequence: CDR1 MGHRA, CDR2 YSYEKL. CDR3 residues: CASSRTGTESTDTQYF. CDR3 DNA sequence: TGCGCCAGCAGCCGAACCGGGACGGAGAGCACAGATACGCAGTATTTT.

The chain is built from TRBV10-3 and TRBJ2-5, with 8 bases matching TRBD2. V lost 0 bases and J lost 5; bases outside the gene matches: 2. The CDR3 length is 14 residues. The germline gives CDR1 ENHRY, CDR2 SYGVKD. CDR3 in amino acids: CAISESPGGETQYF. For the CDR3, the DNA is TGTGCCATCAGTGAGTCGCCGGGAGGGGAGACCCAGTACTTC.

The genes are TRBV5-4 and TRBJ2-3, with 8 nucleotides matching TRBD2. CDR3 length equals 16 residues. Germline V lookup: CDR1 SGHNT, CDR2 YYREEE (reference sequence). With 0 bases clipped from V and 0 bases from J, the junction kept 3 bases outside the gene matches. The CDR3 reads CASSLASGRSTDTQYF. The CDR3 region has the DNA TGTGCCAGCAGCTTGGCCAGCGGGAGAAGCACAGATACGCAGTATTTT.